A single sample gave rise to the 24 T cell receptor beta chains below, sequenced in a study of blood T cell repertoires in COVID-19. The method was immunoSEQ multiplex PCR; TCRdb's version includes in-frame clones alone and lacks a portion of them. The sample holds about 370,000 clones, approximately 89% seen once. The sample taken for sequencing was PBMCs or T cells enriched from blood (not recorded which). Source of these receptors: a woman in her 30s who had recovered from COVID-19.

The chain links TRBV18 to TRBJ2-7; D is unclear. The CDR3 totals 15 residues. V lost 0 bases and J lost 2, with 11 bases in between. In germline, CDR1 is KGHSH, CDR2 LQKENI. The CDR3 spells CASSPPSGSTYEQYF. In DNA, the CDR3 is TGTGCCAGCTCACCACCGTCAGGCAGTACCTACGAGCAGTACTTC.

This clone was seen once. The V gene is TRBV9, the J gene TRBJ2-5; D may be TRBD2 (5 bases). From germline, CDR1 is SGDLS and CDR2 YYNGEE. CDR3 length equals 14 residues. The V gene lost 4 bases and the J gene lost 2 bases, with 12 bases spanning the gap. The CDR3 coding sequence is TGTGCCAGCAGCACCCGACGGGAACAAGAGACCCAGTACTTC. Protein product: CASSTRREQETQYF. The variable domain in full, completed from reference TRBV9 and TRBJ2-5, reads DSGVTQTPKHLITATGQRVTLRCSPRSGDLSVYWYQQSLDQGLQFLIQYYNGEERAKGNILERFSAQQFPDLHSELNLSSLELGDSALYFCASSTRREQETQYFGPGTRLLVL.

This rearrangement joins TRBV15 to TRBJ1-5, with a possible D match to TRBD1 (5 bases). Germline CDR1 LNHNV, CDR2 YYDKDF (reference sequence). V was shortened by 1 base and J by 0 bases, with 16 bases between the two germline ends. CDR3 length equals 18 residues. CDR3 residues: CATSRVLGTANSNQPQHF. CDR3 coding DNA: TGTGCCACCAGCAGAGTCTTGGGGACTGCTAATAGCAATCAGCCCCAGCATTTT.

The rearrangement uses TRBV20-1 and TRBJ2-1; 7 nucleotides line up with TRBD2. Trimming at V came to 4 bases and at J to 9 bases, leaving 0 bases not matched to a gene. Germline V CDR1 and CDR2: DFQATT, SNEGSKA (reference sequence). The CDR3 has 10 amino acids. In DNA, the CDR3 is TGCAGTGCTACTAGCGGTGAGCAGTTCTTC. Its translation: CSATSGEQFF.

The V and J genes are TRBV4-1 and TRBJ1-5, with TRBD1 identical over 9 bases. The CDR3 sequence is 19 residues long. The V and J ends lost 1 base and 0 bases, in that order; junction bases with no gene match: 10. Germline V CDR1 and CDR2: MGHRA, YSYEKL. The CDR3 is CASSQGGTGMELSNQPQHF. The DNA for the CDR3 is TGCGCCAGCAGCCAAGGTGGGACAGGGATGGAGCTTAGCAATCAGCCCCAGCATTTT.

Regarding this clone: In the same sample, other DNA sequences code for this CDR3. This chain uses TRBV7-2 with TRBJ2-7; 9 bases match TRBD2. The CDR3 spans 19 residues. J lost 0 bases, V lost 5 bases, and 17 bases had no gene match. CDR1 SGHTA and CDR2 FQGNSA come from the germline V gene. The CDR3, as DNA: TGTGCCAGCAGCCCCTGGCGGGCTAGCGGGGCCACGAACTCCTACGAGCAGTACTTC. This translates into CASSPWRASGATNSYEQYF.

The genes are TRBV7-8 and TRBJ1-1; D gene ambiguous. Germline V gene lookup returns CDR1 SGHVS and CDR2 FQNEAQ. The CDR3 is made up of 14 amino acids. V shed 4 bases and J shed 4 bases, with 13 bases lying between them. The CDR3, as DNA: TGTGCCAGCAGCTCCAACCCGGAGACCACTGAAGCTTTCTTT. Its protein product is CASSSNPETTEAFF. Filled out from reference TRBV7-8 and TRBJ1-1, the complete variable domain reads GAGVSQSPRYKVAKRGQDVALRCDPISGHVSLFWYQQALGQGPEFLTYFQNEAQLDKSGLPSDRFFAERPEGSVSTLKIQRTQQEDSAVYLCASSSNPETTEAFFGQGTRLTVV.

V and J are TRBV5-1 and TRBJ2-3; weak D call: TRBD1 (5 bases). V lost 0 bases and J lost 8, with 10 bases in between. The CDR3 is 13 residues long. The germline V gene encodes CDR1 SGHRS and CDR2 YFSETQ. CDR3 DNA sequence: TGCGCCAGCAGCTTGGTAGGGGCGAGTACGCAGTATTTT. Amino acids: CASSLVGASTQYF.

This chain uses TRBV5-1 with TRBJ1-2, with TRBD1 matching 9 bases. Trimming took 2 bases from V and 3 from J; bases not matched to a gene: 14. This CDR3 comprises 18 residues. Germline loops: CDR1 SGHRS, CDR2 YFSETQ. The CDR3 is CASSFSPGTGIGYYGYTF. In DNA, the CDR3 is TGCGCCAGCAGCTTTAGTCCCGGGACAGGGATTGGGTACTATGGCTACACCTTC.

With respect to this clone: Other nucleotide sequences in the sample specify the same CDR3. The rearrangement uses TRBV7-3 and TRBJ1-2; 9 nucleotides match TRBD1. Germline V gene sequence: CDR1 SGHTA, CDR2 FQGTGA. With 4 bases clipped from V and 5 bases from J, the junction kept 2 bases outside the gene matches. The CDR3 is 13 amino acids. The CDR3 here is CASSSGQGYGYTF. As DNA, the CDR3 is TGTGCCAGCAGCTCAGGACAGGGGTATGGCTACACCTTC.

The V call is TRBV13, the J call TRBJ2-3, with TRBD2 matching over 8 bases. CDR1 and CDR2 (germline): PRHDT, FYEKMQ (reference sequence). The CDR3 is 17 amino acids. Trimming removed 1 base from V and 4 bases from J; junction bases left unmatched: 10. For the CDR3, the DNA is TGTGCCAGCAGCTTAGATGATCGAGTCGGGGGGGCAGATACGCAGTATTTT. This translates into CASSLDDRVGGADTQYF.

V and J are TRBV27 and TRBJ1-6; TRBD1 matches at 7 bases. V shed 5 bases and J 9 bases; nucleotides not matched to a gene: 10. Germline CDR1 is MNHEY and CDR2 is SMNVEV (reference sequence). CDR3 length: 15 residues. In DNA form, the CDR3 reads TGTGCCAGCAGTCGCGGGACAGCCGTGGGTTCACCCCTCCACTTT. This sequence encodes CASSRGTAVGSPLHF.

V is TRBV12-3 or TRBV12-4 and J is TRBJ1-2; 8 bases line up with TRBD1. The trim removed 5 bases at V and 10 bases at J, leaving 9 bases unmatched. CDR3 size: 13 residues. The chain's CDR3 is CASSPPTGAYYTF. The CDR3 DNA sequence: TGTGCCAGCAGTCCCCCGACAGGGGCTTACTACACCTTC.

In DNA, the CDR3 is TGTGCCAGCAGTTTCTTTACTAGCATGGAGACCCAGTACTTC. Translation gives CASSFFTSMETQYF. V usage is TRBV27 and J usage is TRBJ2-5, with D tentatively TRBD2 (6 bases). V lost 3 bases and J lost 5, with 13 bases in between. This CDR3 is 14 amino acids long. Germline CDR1 reads MNHEY; CDR2 reads SMNVEV (reference sequence).

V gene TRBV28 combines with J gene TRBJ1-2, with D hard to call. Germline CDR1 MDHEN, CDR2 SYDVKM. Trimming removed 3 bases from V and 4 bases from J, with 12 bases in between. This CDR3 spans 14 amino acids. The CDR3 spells CASSFRGRSYGYTF. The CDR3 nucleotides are TGTGCCAGCAGTTTTAGAGGGCGCAGCTATGGCTACACCTTC.

In nucleotides, the CDR3 is TGCAGTGCTGCAGGGAGGCCTGAAGCTTTCTTT. Translating gives CSAAGRPEAFF. The chain employs TRBV20-1 and TRBJ1-1; a possible D gene is TRBD1 (5 bases). V was shortened by 5 bases and J by 6 bases, with 10 bases between the two germline ends. The CDR3 consists of 11 residues. Germline V lookup: CDR1 DFQATT, CDR2 SNEGSKA (reference sequence).

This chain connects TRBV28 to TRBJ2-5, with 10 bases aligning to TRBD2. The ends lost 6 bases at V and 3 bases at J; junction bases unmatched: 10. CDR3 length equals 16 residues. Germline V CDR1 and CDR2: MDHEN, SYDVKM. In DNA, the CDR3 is TGTGCCAGCAGCAGATCTCTTGGACTAGCGGAAGAGACCCAGTACTTC. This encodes CASSRSLGLAEETQYF.

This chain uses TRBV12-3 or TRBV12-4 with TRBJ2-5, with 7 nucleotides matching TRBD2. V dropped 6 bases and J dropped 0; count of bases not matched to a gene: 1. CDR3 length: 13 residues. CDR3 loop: CASSGGYQETQYF. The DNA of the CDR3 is TGTGCCAGCAGCGGGGGGTACCAAGAGACCCAGTACTTC.

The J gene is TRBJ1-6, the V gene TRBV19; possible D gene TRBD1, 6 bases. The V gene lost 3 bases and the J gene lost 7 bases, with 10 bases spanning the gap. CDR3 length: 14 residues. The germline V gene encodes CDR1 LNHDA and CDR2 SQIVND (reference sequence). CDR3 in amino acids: CASSIGGANSPLHF. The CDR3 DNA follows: TGTGCCAGTAGTATTGGGGGGGCGAATTCACCCCTCCACTTT. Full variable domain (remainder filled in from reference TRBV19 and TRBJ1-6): DGGITQSPKYLFRKEGQNVTLSCEQNLNHDAMYWYRQDPGQGLRLIYYSQIVNDFQKGDIAEGYSVSREKKESFPLTVTSAQKNPTAFYLCASSIGGANSPLHFGNGTRLTVT.

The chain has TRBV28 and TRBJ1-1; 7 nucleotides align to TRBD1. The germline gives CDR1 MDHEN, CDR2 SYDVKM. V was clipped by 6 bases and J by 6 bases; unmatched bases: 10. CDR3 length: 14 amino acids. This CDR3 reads CASRVPGQTPEAFF. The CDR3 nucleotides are TGTGCCAGCAGAGTACCGGGACAGACCCCTGAAGCTTTCTTT.

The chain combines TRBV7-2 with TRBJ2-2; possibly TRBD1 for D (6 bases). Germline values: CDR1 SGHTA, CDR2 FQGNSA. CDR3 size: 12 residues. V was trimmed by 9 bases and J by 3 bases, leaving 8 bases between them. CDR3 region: CASQGYTGELFF. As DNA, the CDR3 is TGTGCCAGTCAGGGGTACACCGGGGAGCTGTTTTTT.

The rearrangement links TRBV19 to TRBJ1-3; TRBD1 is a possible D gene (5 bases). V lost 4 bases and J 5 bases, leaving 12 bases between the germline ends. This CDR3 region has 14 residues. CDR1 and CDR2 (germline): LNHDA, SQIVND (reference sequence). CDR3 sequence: CASSTSDTRNTIYF. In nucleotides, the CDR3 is TGTGCCAGTAGTACCTCGGACACCCGAAACACCATATATTTT.

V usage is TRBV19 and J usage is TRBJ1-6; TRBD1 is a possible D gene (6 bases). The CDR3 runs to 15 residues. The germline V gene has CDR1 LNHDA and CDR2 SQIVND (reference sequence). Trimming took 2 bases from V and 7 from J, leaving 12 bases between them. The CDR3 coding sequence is TGTGCCAGTAGTATACAGGGGATTGAGAATTCACCCCTCCACTTT. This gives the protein CASSIQGIENSPLHF.

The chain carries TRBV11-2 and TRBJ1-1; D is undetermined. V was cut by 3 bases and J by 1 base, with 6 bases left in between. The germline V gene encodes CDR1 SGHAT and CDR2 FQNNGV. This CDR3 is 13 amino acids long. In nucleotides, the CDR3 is TGTGCCAGCAGCTTGACTCGGAACACTGAAGCTTTCTTT. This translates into CASSLTRNTEAFF.